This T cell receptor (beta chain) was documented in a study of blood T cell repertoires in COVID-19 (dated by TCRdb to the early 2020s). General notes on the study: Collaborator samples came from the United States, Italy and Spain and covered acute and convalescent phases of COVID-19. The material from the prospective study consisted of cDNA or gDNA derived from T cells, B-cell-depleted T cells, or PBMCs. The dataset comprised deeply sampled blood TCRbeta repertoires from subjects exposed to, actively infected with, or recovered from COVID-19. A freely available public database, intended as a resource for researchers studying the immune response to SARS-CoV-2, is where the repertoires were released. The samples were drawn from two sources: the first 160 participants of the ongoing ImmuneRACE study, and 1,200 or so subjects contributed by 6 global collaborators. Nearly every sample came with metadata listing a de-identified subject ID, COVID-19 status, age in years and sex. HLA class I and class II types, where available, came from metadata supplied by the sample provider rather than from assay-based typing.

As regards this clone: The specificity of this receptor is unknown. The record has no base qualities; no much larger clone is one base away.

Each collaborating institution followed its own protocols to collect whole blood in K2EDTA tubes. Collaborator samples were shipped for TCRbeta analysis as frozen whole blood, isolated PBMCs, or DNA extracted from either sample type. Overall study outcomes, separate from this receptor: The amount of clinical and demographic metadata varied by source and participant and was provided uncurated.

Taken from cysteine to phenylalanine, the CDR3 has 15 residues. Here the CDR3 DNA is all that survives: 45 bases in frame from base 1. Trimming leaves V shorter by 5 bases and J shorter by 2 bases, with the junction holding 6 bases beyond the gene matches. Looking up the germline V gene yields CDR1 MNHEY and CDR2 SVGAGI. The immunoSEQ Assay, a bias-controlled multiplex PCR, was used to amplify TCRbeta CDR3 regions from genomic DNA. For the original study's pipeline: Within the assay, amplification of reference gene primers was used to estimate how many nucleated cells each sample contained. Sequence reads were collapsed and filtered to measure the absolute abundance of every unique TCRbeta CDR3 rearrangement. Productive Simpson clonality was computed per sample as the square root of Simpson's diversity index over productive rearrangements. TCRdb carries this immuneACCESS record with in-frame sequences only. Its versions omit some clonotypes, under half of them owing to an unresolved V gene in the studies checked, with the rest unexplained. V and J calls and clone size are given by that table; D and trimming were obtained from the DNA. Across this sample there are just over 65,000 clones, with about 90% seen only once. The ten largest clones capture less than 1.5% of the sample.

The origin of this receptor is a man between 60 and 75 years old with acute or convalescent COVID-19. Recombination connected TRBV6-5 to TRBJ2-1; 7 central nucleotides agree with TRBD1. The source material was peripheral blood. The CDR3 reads CASSRRQGTYNEQFF. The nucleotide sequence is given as TGTGCCAGCAGTAGGAGACAGGGAACCTACAATGAGCAGTTCTTC.